These 19 T cell receptor beta chains were all obtained from the same sample, sequenced in a study of CD8+ T cells in alopecia areata. Isolated RNA was reverse transcribed into cDNA used as the sequencing template. Produced via immunoSEQ multiplex PCR; TCRdb's table is partial and in-frame only. The repertoire consists of about 190,000 clones, with approximately 56% occurring once and the leading ten covering 0.65% to 0.7%. Treatment of the sample: oral pan-JAK inhibitor, 5-10 mg twice daily. The specimen was CD4+ T cells sorted from blood, collected at week 4, from a patient treated with tofacitinib. Receptors were obtained from a human donor with alopecia areata.

The rearrangement uses TRBV6-5 and TRBJ2-7; D gene uncertain. Germline V gene sequence: CDR1 MNHEY, CDR2 SVGAGI. This CDR3 has 13 amino acids. Trimming took 6 bases from V and 9 from J, leaving 18 bases between them. The CDR3 DNA is TGTGCCAGCAGCTCCCGGACCGGCGCGAGGCAGTACTTC. Translation gives CASSSRTGARQYF.

This clone was found once. The V and J genes are TRBV27 and TRBJ2-1; a weak D match, TRBD2 (5 bases). This CDR3 has 14 amino acids. V dropped 4 bases and J dropped 8 bases, with 15 bases sitting between them. The germline gives CDR1 MNHEY, CDR2 SMNVEV (reference sequence). The CDR3 DNA is TGTGCCAGCAGTTCCGGACTCTTTTTCGATGAGCAGTTCTTC. Protein product: CASSSGLFFDEQFF.

This clone was counted a few times. Distinct nucleotide sequences in the sample also encode this CDR3. The V gene is TRBV30, the J gene TRBJ1-2; no clear D. The V and J ends lost 1 base and 2 bases respectively, with 8 bases between them. The CDR3 covers 13 residues. Germline CDR1 is GTSNPN and CDR2 is SVGIG (reference sequence). DNA of the CDR3: TGTGCCTGGAGTGCAGGCGCCAACTATGGCTACACCTTC. This sequence encodes CAWSAGANYGYTF. The whole variable domain, filled in from reference TRBV30 and TRBJ1-2, reads SQTIHQWPATLVQPVGSPLSLECTVEGTSNPNLYWYRQAAGRGLQLLFYSVGIGQISSEVPQNLSASRPQDRQFILSSKKLLLSDSGFYLCAWSAGANYGYTFGSGTRLTVV.

This clone was found once. V gene TRBV7-6 combines with J gene TRBJ1-2, with 11 bases lining up with TRBD1. The J segment lost 6 bases and the V segment lost 5 bases, leaving 5 bases of the junction unmatched. Germline loops: CDR1 SGHVS, CDR2 FNYEAQ. The CDR3 contains 14 residues. CDR3 region: CASSPRTGGHGYTF. The CDR3 DNA is TGTGCCAGCAGCCCAAGGACAGGGGGCCATGGCTACACCTTC.

This sequence joins TRBV29-1 and TRBJ1-4; D gene unclear. Germline-derived CDR1 and CDR2 are SQVTM and ANQGSEA. V was trimmed by 2 bases and J by 3 bases, leaving 10 bases between them. This CDR3 spans 14 amino acids. The CDR3 DNA follows: TGCAGCGTTGAATCCCGGGCGGCTAATGAAAAACTGTTTTTT. As protein: CSVESRAANEKLFF.

The chain couples TRBV27 to TRBJ2-5; 9 nucleotides line up with TRBD1. V lost 6 bases and J lost 5; bases outside the gene matches: 7. The CDR3 runs to 14 residues. CDR1 is MNHEY, CDR2 SMNVEV, per germline (reference sequence). CDR3 in amino acids: CASSRTGEWETQYF. The DNA for the CDR3 is TGTGCCAGCAGCCGGACAGGGGAATGGGAGACCCAGTACTTC.

The gene calls are TRBV30 and TRBJ2-5; 10 bases align to TRBD1. Germline trimming cut 1 base from V and 4 bases from J; bases unmatched to any gene: 0. Per the germline V gene, CDR1 is GTSNPN and CDR2 is SVGIG (reference sequence). CDR3 length: 13 residues. DNA for the CDR3: TGTGCCTGGAGTGGGACAGGGGGAGAGACCCAGTACTTC. This gives the protein CAWSGTGGETQYF. The complete variable domain, with remaining parts taken from reference TRBV30 and TRBJ2-5, reads SQTIHQWPATLVQPVGSPLSLECTVEGTSNPNLYWYRQAAGRGLQLLFYSVGIGQISSEVPQNLSASRPQDRQFILSSKKLLLSDSGFYLCAWSGTGGETQYFGPGTRLLVL.

Only a few counts were recorded for this clone. V and J are TRBV18 and TRBJ1-1; D ambiguous. The CDR3 contains 13 residues. V was pared by 1 base and J by 1 base, with 4 bases between. Germline V gene lookup returns CDR1 KGHSH and CDR2 LQKENI. The CDR3, as DNA: TGTGCCAGCTCACCACTCAGGAACACTGAAGCTTTCTTT. Its protein is CASSPLRNTEAFF.

V and J are TRBV30 and TRBJ2-5; 8 bases match TRBD1. Germline lookup yields CDR1 GTSNPN and CDR2 SVGIG (reference sequence). Unmatched junction bases numbered 5, after V lost 5 bases and J lost 0 bases. The CDR3 spans 14 residues. In DNA form, the CDR3 reads TGTGCCTGGGACCGGGACAGGAACCAAGAGACCCAGTACTTC. Amino acid sequence: CAWDRDRNQETQYF.

This clone was detected ten times or more. The rearrangement joins TRBV18 to TRBJ2-5, with 7 bases lining up with TRBD2. Germline V gene data show CDR1 as KGHSH and CDR2 as LQKENI. The CDR3 extends over 14 amino acids. The V and J ends lost 3 bases and 5 bases, in that order; junction bases with no gene match: 6. For the CDR3, the DNA is TGTGCCAGCTCACCCCCCGGGACTACTGAGACCCAGTACTTC. It yields the protein CASSPPGTTETQYF. The full variable domain, with the rest looked up from reference TRBV18 and TRBJ2-5, is NAGVMQNPRHLVRRRGQEARLRCSPMKGHSHVYWYRQLPEEGLKFMVYLQKENIIDESGMPKERFSAEFPKEGPSILRIQQVVRGDSAAYFCASSPPGTTETQYFGPGTRLLVL.

This clone has just a few counts. V usage is TRBV18 and J usage is TRBJ2-5; no clear D. V gave up 6 bases and J gave up 1 base, with 6 bases separating them. Germline assignment: CDR1 KGHSH and CDR2 LQKENI. This CDR3 has 12 amino acids. CDR3 protein: CASSQIQETQYF. CDR3 nucleotide sequence: TGTGCCAGCTCCCAAATCCAAGAGACCCAGTACTTC.

This clone was picked up one time. The chain uses TRBV13 and TRBJ1-3; D is uncertain. The CDR3 spans 15 residues. CDR1 is PRHDT and CDR2 is FYEKMQ in the germline V gene (reference sequence). V was cut by 2 bases and J by 0 bases, with 8 bases left in between. The DNA for the CDR3 is TGTGCCAGCAGCTTAATGGGAAGCTCTGGAAACACCATATATTTT. Its protein product is CASSLMGSSGNTIYF.

The rearrangement joins TRBV29-1 to TRBJ2-7; TRBD1 matches at 7 bases. The CDR3 extends over 16 amino acids. Per germline, CDR1 SQVTM and CDR2 ANQGSEA. J lost 1 base, V lost 4 bases, and 13 bases had no gene match. The CDR3 region is CSVVELAARGSYEQYF. For the CDR3, the DNA is TGCAGCGTTGTGGAGCTAGCCGCCAGGGGGTCCTACGAGCAGTACTTC.

This rearrangement joins TRBV19 to TRBJ2-3, with TRBD2 matching 8 bases. The CDR3 is 16 residues long. Germline trimming cut 9 bases from V and 1 base from J; bases unmatched to any gene: 12. Germline CDR1 is LNHDA and CDR2 is SQIVND (reference sequence). CDR3: CASAKASGWGTDTQYF. CDR3 sequence (DNA): TGTGCCAGCGCCAAGGCTAGCGGGTGGGGCACAGATACGCAGTATTTT.

This chain links TRBV30 with TRBJ2-3; D gene ambiguous. Germline-derived CDR1 and CDR2 are GTSNPN and SVGIG (reference sequence). This CDR3 has 13 amino acids. Trimming cost V 0 bases and J 6 bases, with 10 bases left between them. The CDR3 loop is CAWSVLVHDTQYF. The DNA of the CDR3 is TGTGCCTGGAGTGTACTCGTGCATGATACGCAGTATTTT.

The gene calls are TRBV10-3 and TRBJ2-3; no clear D gene. Germline V gene lookup returns CDR1 ENHRY and CDR2 SYGVKD. The CDR3 length is 14 residues. With 6 bases removed from V and 4 bases from J, the gap between germline ends came to 14 bases. CDR3 nucleotide sequence: TGTGCCATCAGACTCGGCGTTCGGGCAGATACGCAGTATTTT. Its translation: CAIRLGVRADTQYF.

This chain uses TRBV11-3 with TRBJ2-2; 7 nucleotides line up with TRBD1. The germline CDR1 and CDR2 sequences are SGHNT and YENEEA. The CDR3 totals 15 residues. After removal of 5 bases from V and 5 bases from J, the junction contained 8 bases not matched to a gene. CDR3 protein: CASSLRGKATGELFF. In nucleotides, the CDR3 is TGTGCCAGCAGCCTCAGGGGGAAGGCGACCGGGGAGCTGTTTTTT.

This chain connects TRBV23-1 to TRBJ2-7; no firm D call. TRBV23-1 is annotated as an ORF whose role is uncertain. The V end was cut by 4 bases, the J end by 0 bases, with 7 bases between. CDR3 length: 13 residues. CDR3: CASSPPSSYEQYF. The CDR3 DNA sequence: TGCGCCAGCAGTCCCCCAAGCTCCTACGAGCAGTACTTC.

The chain uses TRBV4-2 and TRBJ2-3; 9 bases are a match to TRBD2. There are 17 residues in the CDR3. V dropped 3 bases and J dropped 0; count of bases not matched to a gene: 7. Germline V gene data show CDR1 as LGHNA and CDR2 as YNFKEQ. The CDR3 sequence: CASSQRRLAASTDTQYF. The CDR3 region has the DNA TGTGCCAGCAGCCAGCGAAGACTAGCGGCTAGCACAGATACGCAGTATTTT.